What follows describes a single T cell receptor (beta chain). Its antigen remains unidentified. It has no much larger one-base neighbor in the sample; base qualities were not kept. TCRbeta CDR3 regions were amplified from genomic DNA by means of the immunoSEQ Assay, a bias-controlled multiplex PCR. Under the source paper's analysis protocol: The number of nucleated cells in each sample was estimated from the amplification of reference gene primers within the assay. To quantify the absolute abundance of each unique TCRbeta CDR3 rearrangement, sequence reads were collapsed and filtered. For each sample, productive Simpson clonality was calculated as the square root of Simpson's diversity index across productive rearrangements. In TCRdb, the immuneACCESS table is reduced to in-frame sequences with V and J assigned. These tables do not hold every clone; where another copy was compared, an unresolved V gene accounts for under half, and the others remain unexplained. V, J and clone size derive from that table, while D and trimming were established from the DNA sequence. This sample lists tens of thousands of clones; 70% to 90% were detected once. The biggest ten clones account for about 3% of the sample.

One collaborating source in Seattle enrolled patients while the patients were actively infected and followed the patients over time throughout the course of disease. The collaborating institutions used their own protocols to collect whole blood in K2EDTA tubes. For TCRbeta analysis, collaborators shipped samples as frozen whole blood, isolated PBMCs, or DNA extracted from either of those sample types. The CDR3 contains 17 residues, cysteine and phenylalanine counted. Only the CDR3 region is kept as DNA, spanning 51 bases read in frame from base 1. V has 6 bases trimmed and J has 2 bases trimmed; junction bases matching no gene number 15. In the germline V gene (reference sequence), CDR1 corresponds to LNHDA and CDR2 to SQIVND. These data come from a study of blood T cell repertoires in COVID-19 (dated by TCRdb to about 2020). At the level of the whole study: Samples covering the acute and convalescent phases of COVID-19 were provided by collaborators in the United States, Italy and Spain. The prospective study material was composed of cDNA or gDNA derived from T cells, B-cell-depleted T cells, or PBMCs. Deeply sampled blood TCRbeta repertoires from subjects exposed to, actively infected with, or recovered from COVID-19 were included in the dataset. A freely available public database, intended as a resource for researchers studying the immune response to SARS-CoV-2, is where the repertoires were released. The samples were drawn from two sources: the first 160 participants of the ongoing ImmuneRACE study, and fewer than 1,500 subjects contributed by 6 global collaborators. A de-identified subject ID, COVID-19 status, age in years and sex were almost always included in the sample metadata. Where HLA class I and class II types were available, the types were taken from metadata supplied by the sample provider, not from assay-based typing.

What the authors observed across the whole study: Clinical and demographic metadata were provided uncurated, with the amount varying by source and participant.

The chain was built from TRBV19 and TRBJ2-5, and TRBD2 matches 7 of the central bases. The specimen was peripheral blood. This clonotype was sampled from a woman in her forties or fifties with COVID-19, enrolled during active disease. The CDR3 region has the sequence CASRQSGNRINQETQYF. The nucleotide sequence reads TGTGCCAGTAGGCAAAGCGGGAACCGAATAAATCAAGAGACCCAGTACTTC. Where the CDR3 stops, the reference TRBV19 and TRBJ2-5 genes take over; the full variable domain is DGGITQSPKYLFRKEGQNVTLSCEQNLNHDAMYWYRQDPGQGLRLIYYSQIVNDFQKGDIAEGYSVSREKKESFPLTVTSAQKNPTAFYLCASRQSGNRINQETQYFGPGTRLLVL.